The 21 T cell receptor beta chains reported below all come from one sample, sequenced in a study of cytomegalovirus exposure and HLA in healthy donors. Vbeta (60) and Jbeta (13) primers were used in the PCR. Only in-frame clones appear in the TCRdb table, and some are missing; sequencing was by immunoSEQ multiplex PCR. Of 70,000 to 90,000 clones in the sample, about 69% were seen once. Source material: PBMCs. The source is a man aged 55 to 69 in good health and CMV-seronegative.

Remarks on this clone: One end of the junction is discordant with germline, which a read error may explain. CDR3 region: CASSFAGTGYNEQFF. DNA for the CDR3: TGTGCTAGCAGCTTCGCCGGGACAGGCTACAATGAGCAGTTCTTC. The chain links TRBV7-7 to TRBJ2-1; 8 bases agree with TRBD1. The CDR3 covers 15 residues. Germline values: CDR1 SSHAT, CDR2 FNYEAQ (reference sequence).

In its sample, this clone was seen a few times. The chain carries TRBV6-5 and TRBJ1-2, with a tentative D call TRBD1 (5 bases). The CDR3 runs to 16 residues. Germline V CDR1 and CDR2: MNHEY, SVGAGI. V was clipped by 4 bases and J by 7 bases, with 22 bases between them. The CDR3 region has the DNA TGTGCCAGCAGTTCCGCCCACCTGGGGCTTGGGTCTGGCTACACCTTC. This codes for CASSSAHLGLGSGYTF.

This chain connects TRBV7-9 to TRBJ1-4; D is unresolved. CDR1 and CDR2 (germline): SEHNR, FQNEAQ (reference sequence). The CDR3 has 16 residues. Trimming took off 3 bases at V and 7 bases at J, with 18 bases between the two ends. CDR3 residues: CASSFITGGRGEKLFF. The CDR3 region has the DNA TGTGCCAGCAGCTTTATTACGGGAGGGCGGGGTGAAAAACTGTTTTTT. The variable domain in full, with the rest retrieved from reference TRBV7-9 and TRBJ1-4, is DTGVSQNPRHKITKRGQNVTFRCDPISEHNRLYWYRQTLGQGPEFLTYFQNEAQLEKSRLLSDRFSAERPKGSFSTLEIQRTEQGDSAMYLCASSFITGGRGEKLFFGSGTQLSVL.

The chain carries TRBV5-4 and TRBJ2-2; possibly TRBD1 for D (5 bases). The length of the CDR3 is 14 residues. Trimming removed 6 bases from V and 2 bases from J, with 11 bases in between. The germline V gene encodes CDR1 SGHNT and CDR2 YYREEE (reference sequence). The chain's CDR3 is CASKAQGNTGELFF. The CDR3 nucleotides read TGTGCCAGCAAGGCGCAGGGAAACACCGGGGAGCTGTTTTTT.

The CDR3 DNA follows: TGTGCCAGCAGCCAAGATCCCAGAGGGGAGACCCAGTACTTC. Translated, it gives CASSQDPRGETQYF. This chain links TRBV4-2 with TRBJ2-5; perhaps TRBD2 as D (5 bases). This CDR3 is 14 amino acids long. The germline V gene has CDR1 LGHNA and CDR2 YNFKEQ. Trimming took 0 bases from V and 5 from J, leaving 10 bases between them.

The chain carries TRBV19 and TRBJ2-7; maybe TRBD1 (5 bases). V was trimmed by 6 bases and J by 0 bases, leaving 9 bases between them. The CDR3 length is 13 residues. Looked up from germline, CDR1 is LNHDA and CDR2 is SQIVND (reference sequence). CDR3 bases: TGTGCCAGTAGGAGACAGAGCTCCTACGAGCAGTACTTC. This codes for CASRRQSSYEQYF.

This chain connects TRBV4-2 to TRBJ1-2, with 7 bases that match TRBD1. The V gene's germline CDR1 is LGHNA and CDR2 YNFKEQ. The CDR3 is made up of 17 amino acids. The V gene end was trimmed by 5 bases and the J gene end by 2 bases; junction bases not matched to a gene: 14. CDR3 sequence (DNA): TGTGCCAGCAGCTTCAACAGGGGCCTCCTCCCAAACTATGGCTACACCTTC. Its protein product is CASSFNRGLLPNYGYTF.

This clone has a handful of counts. J is TRBJ1-1 and V is TRBV27; D uncertain. V was trimmed by 1 base and J by 5 bases, leaving 8 bases between them. Per germline, CDR1 MNHEY and CDR2 SMNVEV (reference sequence). This CDR3 region has 13 residues. The CDR3 sequence: CASSLFPGTEAFF. DNA of the CDR3: TGTGCCAGCAGTTTATTTCCCGGGACTGAAGCTTTCTTT.

The chain carries TRBV4-1 and TRBJ2-7, with D perhaps TRBD1 (6 bases). Trimming pared 1 base from V and 2 bases from J, leaving 12 bases between. Germline CDR1 reads MGHRA; CDR2 reads YSYEKL. This CDR3 is 15 amino acids long. CDR3 nucleotide sequence: TGCGCCAGCAGCCAAGGAACTCAGGGGACCTACGAGCAGTACTTC. Residues: CASSQGTQGTYEQYF.

The rearrangement links TRBV9 to TRBJ2-7, with TRBD2 matching over 8 bases. CDR1 and CDR2 (germline): SGDLS, YYNGEE. The CDR3 is 15 residues long. Unmatched junction bases numbered 6, after V lost 0 bases and J lost 4 bases. This CDR3 is CASSVDDGGAYEQYF. The CDR3 DNA follows: TGTGCCAGCAGCGTAGATGACGGGGGGGCGTACGAGCAGTACTTC.

In its sample, this clone was seen once. The V gene is TRBV7-9, the J gene TRBJ2-5; D remains ambiguous. The end of the DNA fits TRBJ2-7 better, so the J call may be wrong. The germline CDR1 and CDR2 sequences are SEHNR and FQNEAQ (reference sequence). The CDR3 is made up of 13 amino acids. The CDR3 reads CASSSRTTYEQYF. As DNA, the CDR3 is TGTGCCAGCAGTTCCCGCACTACCTACGAGCAGTACTTC.

The chain links TRBV5-6 to TRBJ1-1; D is possibly TRBD1 (5 bases). Germline loops: CDR1 SGHDT, CDR2 YYEEEE. The CDR3 has 16 residues. Trimming removed 6 bases at V and 3 bases at J, with 21 bases between. CDR3 residues: CASTNLVKGWDTEAFF. The DNA for the CDR3 is TGTGCCAGCACCAACTTGGTAAAGGGGTGGGACACTGAAGCTTTCTTT.

The CDR3 is CATSRDGSRSSGGSTDTQYF. The CDR3 nucleotides read TGTGCCACCAGCAGAGATGGTTCCCGGTCTAGCGGGGGAAGCACAGATACGCAGTATTTT. V usage is TRBV15 and J usage is TRBJ2-3; 10 bases agree with TRBD2. This CDR3 spans 20 amino acids. In germline, CDR1 is LNHNV, CDR2 YYDKDF (reference sequence). The V and J ends lost 0 bases and 0 bases, in that order; junction bases with no gene match: 12.

The chain's CDR3 is CASSTSSGNTIYF. For the CDR3, the DNA is TGTGCCAGCAGTACCAGCTCTGGAAACACCATATATTTT. The chain uses TRBV25-1 and TRBJ1-3; the D is unclear. Germline V gene sequence: CDR1 MGHDK, CDR2 SYGVNS. Trimming took off 5 bases at V and 0 bases at J, with 5 bases between the two ends. This CDR3 has 13 amino acids. The full variable domain, with the rest looked up from reference TRBV25-1 and TRBJ1-3, is EADIYQTPRYLVIGTGKKITLECSQTMGHDKMYWYQQDPGMELHLIHYSYGVNSTEKGDLSSESTVSRIRTEHFPLTLESARPSHTSQYLCASSTSSGNTIYFGEGSWLTVV.

This chain connects TRBV5-4 to TRBJ1-2; a weak D match, TRBD1 (5 bases). The CDR3 spans 17 residues. Per the germline V gene, CDR1 is SGHNT and CDR2 is YYREEE (reference sequence). V lost 9 bases and J 6 bases, leaving 30 bases between the germline ends. This CDR3 is CATVIRSGPRPRDGYTF. CDR3 nucleotides: TGTGCCACTGTAATTAGGTCCGGGCCCCGCCCCAGGGATGGCTACACCTTC. Full variable domain (rest looked up from reference TRBV5-4 and TRBJ1-2): ETGVTQSPTHLIKTRGQQVTLRCSSQSGHNTVSWYQQALGQGPQFIFQYYREEENGRGNFPPRFSGLQFPNYSSELNVNALELDDSALYLCATVIRSGPRPRDGYTFGSGTRLTVV.

The gene calls are TRBV7-9 and TRBJ1-2; D may be TRBD1 (5 bases). The V end lost 3 bases, the J end lost 3 bases, and 17 bases lay between the germline ends. The CDR3 extends over 16 amino acids. The germline V gene has CDR1 SEHNR and CDR2 FQNEAQ (reference sequence). This CDR3 reads CASSFRSGPGHYGYTF. As DNA, the CDR3 is TGTGCCAGCAGCTTTAGGTCAGGGCCTGGACACTATGGCTACACCTTC.

CDR3 sequence: CASRQGALNEQFF. In nucleotides, the CDR3 is TGTGCCAGCAGGCAGGGGGCGCTCAATGAGCAGTTCTTC. This sequence joins TRBV27 and TRBJ2-1; 8 nucleotides line up with TRBD1. The V gene end was trimmed by 6 bases and the J gene end by 6 bases; junction bases not matched to a gene: 4. The CDR3 is 13 amino acids. Germline values: CDR1 MNHEY, CDR2 SMNVEV (reference sequence).

V gene TRBV11-2 combines with J gene TRBJ1-1, with D uncertain. V was shortened by 3 bases and J by 3 bases, with 14 bases between the two germline ends. There are 15 residues in the CDR3. CDR1 and CDR2 (germline): SGHAT, FQNNGV. The CDR3 is CASSLSVIRDTEAFF. CDR3 coding DNA: TGTGCCAGCAGCTTGAGTGTAATCCGGGACACTGAAGCTTTCTTT. The full variable domain, with the rest looked up from reference TRBV11-2 and TRBJ1-1, is EAGVAQSPRYKIIEKRQSVAFWCNPISGHATLYWYQQILGQGPKLLIQFQNNGVVDDSQLPKDRFSAERLKGVDSTLKIQPAKLEDSAVYLCASSLSVIRDTEAFFGQGTRLTVV.

V usage is TRBV7-3 and J usage is TRBJ2-1, with D maybe TRBD1 (6 bases). CDR3 length equals 13 residues. V gave up 6 bases and J gave up 6 bases, with 12 bases separating them. The germline CDR1 and CDR2 sequences are SGHTA and FQGTGA. DNA of the CDR3: TGTGCCAGCAGGGAAGGGGGACGCAATGAGCAGTTCTTC. Translating it yields CASREGGRNEQFF.

The rearrangement links TRBV12-5 to TRBJ2-1; D uncertain. The CDR3 is made up of 17 amino acids. Germline values: CDR1 LGHNT, CDR2 FRNRAP. Trimming pared 2 bases from V and 6 bases from J, leaving 20 bases between. DNA for the CDR3: TGTGCTAGTGGTTTGCCGATACCTCGGGTTCTTGGCAATGAGCAGTTCTTC. It translates to CASGLPIPRVLGNEQFF.

This clone turned up a few times. V usage is TRBV27 and J usage is TRBJ1-1; 11 bases line up with TRBD1. This CDR3 comprises 12 residues. The V gene end was trimmed by 7 bases and the J gene end by 10 bases; junction bases not matched to a gene: 5. CDR1 and CDR2 (germline): MNHEY, SMNVEV (reference sequence). CDR3 DNA sequence: TGTGCCAGCACCGGGACAGGGGGTTTAGCTTTCTTT. This encodes CASTGTGGLAFF.